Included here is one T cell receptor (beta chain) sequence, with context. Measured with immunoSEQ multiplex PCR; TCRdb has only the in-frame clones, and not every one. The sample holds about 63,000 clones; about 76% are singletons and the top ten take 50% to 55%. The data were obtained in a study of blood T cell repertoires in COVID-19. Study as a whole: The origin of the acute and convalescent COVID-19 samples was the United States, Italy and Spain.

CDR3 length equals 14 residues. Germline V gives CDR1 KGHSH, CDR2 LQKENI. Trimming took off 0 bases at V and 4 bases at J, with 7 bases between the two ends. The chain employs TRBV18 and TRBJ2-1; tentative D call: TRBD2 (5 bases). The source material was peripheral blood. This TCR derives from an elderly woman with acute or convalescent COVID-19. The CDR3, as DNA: TGTGCCAGCTCACCACCGTCGGGGTACAATGAGCAGTTCTTC. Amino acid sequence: CASSPPSGYNEQFF.